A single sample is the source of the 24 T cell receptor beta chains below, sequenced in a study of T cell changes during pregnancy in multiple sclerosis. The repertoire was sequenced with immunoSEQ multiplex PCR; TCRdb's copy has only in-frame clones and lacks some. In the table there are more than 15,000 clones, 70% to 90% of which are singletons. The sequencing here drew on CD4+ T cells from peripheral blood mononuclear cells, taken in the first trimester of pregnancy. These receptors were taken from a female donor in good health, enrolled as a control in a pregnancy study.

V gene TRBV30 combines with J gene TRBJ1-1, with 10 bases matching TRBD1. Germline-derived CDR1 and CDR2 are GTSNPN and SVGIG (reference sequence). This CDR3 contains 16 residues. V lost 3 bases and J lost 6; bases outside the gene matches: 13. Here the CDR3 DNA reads TGTGCCTGGAGAAAAGCTGGGACAGGGGCAGGCGCTGAAGCTTTCTTT. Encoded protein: CAWRKAGTGAGAEAFF.

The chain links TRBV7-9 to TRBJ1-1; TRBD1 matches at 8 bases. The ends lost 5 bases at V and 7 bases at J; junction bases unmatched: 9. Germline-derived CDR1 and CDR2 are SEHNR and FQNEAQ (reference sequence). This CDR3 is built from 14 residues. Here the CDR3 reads CASSHRTGGFEAFF. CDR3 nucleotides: TGTGCCAGCAGCCATCGTACAGGGGGGTTTGAAGCTTTCTTT.

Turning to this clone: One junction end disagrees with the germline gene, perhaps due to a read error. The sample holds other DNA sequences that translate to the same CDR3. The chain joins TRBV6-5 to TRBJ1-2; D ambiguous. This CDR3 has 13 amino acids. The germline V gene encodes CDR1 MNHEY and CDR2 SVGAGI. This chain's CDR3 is CASSYSGTYGYTF. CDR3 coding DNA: TGCGCCAGCAGTTACAGCGGCACCTATGGCTACACCTTC.

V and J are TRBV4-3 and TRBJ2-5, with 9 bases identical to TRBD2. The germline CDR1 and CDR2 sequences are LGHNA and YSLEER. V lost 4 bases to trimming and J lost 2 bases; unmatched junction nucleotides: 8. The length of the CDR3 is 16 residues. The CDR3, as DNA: TGCGCCAGCAGCCCGGCAGGGACTAGCAGTCAAGAGACCCAGTACTTC. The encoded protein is CASSPAGTSSQETQYF.

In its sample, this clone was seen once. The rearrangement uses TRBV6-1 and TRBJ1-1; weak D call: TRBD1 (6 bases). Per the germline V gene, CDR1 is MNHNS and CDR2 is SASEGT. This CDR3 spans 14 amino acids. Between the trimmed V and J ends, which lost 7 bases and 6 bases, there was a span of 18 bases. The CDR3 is CASIGQQGSPEAFF. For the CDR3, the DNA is TGTGCCAGCATTGGTCAACAGGGTTCCCCTGAAGCTTTCTTT.

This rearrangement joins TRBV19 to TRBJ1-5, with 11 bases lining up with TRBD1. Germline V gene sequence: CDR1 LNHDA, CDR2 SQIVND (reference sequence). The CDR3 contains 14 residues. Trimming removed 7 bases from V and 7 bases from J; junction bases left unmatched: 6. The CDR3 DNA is TGTGCCAGTACCACGGACAGGGGGCAACAGCCCCAGCATTTT. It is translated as CASTTDRGQQPQHF.

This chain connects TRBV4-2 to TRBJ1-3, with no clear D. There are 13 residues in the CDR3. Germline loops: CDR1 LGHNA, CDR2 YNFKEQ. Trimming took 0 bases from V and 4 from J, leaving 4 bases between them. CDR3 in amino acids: CASSQERGNTIYF. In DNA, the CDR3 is TGTGCCAGCAGCCAAGAGAGAGGAAACACCATATATTTT.

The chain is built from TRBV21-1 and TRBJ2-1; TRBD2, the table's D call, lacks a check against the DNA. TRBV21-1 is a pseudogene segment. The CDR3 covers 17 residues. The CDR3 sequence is CASSKAIPSGGNNEQFF. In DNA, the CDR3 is TGTGCCAGCAGCAAAGCAATTCCTAGCGGGGGCAACAATGAGCAGTTCTTC.

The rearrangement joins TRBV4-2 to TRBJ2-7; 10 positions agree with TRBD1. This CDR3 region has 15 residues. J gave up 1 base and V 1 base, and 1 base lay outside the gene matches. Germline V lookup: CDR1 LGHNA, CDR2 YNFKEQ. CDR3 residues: CASSQGDRGSYEQYF. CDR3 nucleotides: TGTGCCAGCAGCCAAGGGGACAGGGGTTCCTACGAGCAGTACTTC.

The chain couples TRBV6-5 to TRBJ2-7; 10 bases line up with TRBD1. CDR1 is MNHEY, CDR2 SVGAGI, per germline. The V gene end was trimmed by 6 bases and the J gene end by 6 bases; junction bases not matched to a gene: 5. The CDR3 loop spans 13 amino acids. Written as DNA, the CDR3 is TGTGCCAGCAGACCCGGGACAGGGGTCGAGCAGTACTTC. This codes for CASRPGTGVEQYF.

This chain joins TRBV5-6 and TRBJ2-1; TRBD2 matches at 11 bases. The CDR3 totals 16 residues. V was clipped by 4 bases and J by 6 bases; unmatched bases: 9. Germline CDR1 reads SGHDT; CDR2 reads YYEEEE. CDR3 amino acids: CASSRETSGEFNEQFF. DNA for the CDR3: TGTGCCAGCAGCCGGGAGACTAGCGGGGAGTTCAATGAGCAGTTCTTC.

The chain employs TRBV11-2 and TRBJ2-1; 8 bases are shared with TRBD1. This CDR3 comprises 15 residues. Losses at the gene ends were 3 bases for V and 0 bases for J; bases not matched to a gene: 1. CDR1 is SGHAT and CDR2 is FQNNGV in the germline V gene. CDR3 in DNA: TGTGCCAGCAGCTTTGGACAGGGCTCCTACAATGAGCAGTTCTTC. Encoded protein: CASSFGQGSYNEQFF. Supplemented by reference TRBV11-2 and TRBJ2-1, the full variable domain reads EAGVAQSPRYKIIEKRQSVAFWCNPISGHATLYWYQQILGQGPKLLIQFQNNGVVDDSQLPKDRFSAERLKGVDSTLKIQPAKLEDSAVYLCASSFGQGSYNEQFFGPGTRLTVL.

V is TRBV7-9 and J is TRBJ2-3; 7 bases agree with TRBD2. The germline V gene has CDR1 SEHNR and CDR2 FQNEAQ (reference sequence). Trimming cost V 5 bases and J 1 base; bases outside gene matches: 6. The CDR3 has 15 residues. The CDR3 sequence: CASSPSGGGTDTQYF. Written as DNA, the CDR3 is TGTGCCAGCAGCCCTAGCGGAGGGGGCACAGATACGCAGTATTTT.

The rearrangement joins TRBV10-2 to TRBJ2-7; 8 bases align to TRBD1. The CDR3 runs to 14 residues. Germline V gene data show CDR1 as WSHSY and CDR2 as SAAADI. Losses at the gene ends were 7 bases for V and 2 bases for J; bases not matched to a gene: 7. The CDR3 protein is CASTGTGVPYEQYF. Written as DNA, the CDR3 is TGCGCCAGCACCGGGACAGGAGTTCCCTACGAGCAGTACTTC.

The CDR3, as DNA: TGTGCCAGCAGTTTGTGGCGGGCCAACACCGGGGAGCTGTTTTTT. Its translation is CASSLWRANTGELFF. V usage is TRBV27 and J usage is TRBJ2-2, with D perhaps TRBD2 (5 bases). In germline, CDR1 is MNHEY, CDR2 SMNVEV (reference sequence). V was trimmed by 3 bases and J by 2 bases, leaving 10 bases between them. There are 15 residues in the CDR3.

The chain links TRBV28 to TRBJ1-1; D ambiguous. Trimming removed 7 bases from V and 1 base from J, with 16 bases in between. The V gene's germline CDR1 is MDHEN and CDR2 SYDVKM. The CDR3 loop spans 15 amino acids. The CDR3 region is CASTTSRAGNTEAFF. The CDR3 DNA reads TGTGCCAGCACCACTTCGCGGGCGGGGAACACTGAAGCTTTCTTT.

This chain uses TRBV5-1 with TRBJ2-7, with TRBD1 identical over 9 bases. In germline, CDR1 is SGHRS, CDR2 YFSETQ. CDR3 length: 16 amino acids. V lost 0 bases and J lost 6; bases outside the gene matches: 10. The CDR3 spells CASSLAGDRALLEQYF. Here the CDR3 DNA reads TGCGCCAGCAGCTTGGCCGGGGACAGGGCCCTCCTCGAGCAGTACTTC.

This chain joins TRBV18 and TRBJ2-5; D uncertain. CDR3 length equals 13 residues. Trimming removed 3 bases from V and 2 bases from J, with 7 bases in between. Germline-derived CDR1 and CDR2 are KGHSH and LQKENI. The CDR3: CASSPPNQETQYF. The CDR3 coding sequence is TGTGCCAGCTCACCCCCAAATCAAGAGACCCAGTACTTC.

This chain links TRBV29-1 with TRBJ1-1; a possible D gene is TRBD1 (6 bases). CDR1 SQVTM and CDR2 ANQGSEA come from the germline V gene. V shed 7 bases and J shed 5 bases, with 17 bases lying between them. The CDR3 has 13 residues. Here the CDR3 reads CSAHGGPGTEAFF. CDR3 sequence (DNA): TGCAGCGCTCACGGGGGGCCTGGGACTGAAGCTTTCTTT.

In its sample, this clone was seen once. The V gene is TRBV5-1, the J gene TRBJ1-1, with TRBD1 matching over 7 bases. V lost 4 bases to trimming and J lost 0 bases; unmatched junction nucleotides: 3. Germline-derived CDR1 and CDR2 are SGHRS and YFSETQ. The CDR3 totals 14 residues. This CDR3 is CASSGGTVNTEAFF. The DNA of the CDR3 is TGCGCCAGCAGCGGCGGGACAGTGAACACTGAAGCTTTCTTT.

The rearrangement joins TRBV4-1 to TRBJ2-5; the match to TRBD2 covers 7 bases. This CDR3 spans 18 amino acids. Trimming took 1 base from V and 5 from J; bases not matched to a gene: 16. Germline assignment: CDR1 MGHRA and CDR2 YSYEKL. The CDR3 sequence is CASSQARGSGKSGETQYF. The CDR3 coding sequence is TGCGCCAGCAGCCAAGCCCGGGGCAGCGGGAAGAGTGGGGAGACCCAGTACTTC.

CDR3: CASSWGQTVNNQPQHF. The CDR3 DNA reads as TGTGCCAGCAGCTGGGGACAGACGGTTAACAATCAGCCCCAGCATTTT. The J gene is TRBJ1-5, the V gene TRBV5-5; 7 bases line up with TRBD1. CDR3 length equals 16 residues. Germline V gives CDR1 SGHKS, CDR2 YYEKEE (reference sequence). The V and J ends lost 3 bases and 3 bases, in that order; junction bases with no gene match: 9. Full variable domain (remainder filled in from reference TRBV5-5 and TRBJ1-5): DAGVTQSPTHLIKTRGQQVTLRCSPISGHKSVSWYQQVLGQGPQFIFQYYEKEERGRGNFPDRFSARQFPNYSSELNVNALLLGDSALYLCASSWGQTVNNQPQHFGDGTRLSIL.

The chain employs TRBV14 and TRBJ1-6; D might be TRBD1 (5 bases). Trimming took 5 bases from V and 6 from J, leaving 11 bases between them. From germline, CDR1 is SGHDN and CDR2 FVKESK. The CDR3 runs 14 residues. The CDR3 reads CASSAGLLNSPLHF. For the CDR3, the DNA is TGTGCCAGCAGCGCGGGACTTCTTAATTCACCCCTCCACTTT.

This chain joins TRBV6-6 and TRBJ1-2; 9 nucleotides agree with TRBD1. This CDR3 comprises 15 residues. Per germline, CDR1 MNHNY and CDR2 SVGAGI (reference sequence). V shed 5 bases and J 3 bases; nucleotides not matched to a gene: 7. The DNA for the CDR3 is TGTGCCAGCAGTGTAATACAGGGGGCGGACTATGGCTACACCTTC. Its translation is CASSVIQGADYGYTF.